A selection of T cell receptor beta chains follows, all from one sample in a study of T-cell memory formation after mild COVID-19. TCRdb passed the 5' RACE reads through MiXCR, listing each CDR3 protein once. The table includes 250,000 or so distinct CDR3 sequences, more than 15% detected once. Source material: PBMCs or a T cell subset sorted from them (not recorded which). These receptors all come from a man between 18 and 35 years old who had mild COVID-19 (a few samples of this study predate the infection). Cell type and time point are not known. The CDR3 runs from the conserved cysteine through the conserved F or W. The D gene is left open where the match is weak. Clone size is stated in some rows and not others, as once, few, many or a class when expanded.

d_call j_call v_call clone_size cdr3_aa cdr3_nt
. TRBJ2-3 TRBV5-1 few CASSWNPTPTDTQYF TGCGCCAGCAGCTGGAACCCGACCCCCACAGATACGCAGTATTTT
TRBD2 TRBJ2-2 TRBV20-1 few CSARGLAGVTGELFF TGCAGTGCTAGAGGCCTAGCGGGTGTCACCGGGGAGCTGTTTTTT
. TRBJ2-7 TRBV20-1 few CSVDRNEQYF TGCAGTGTCGACCGGAACGAGCAGTACTTC
. TRBJ1-6 TRBV7-9 few CASSFGGVSSDSPLHF TGTGCCAGCAGCTTCGGGGGGGTGAGTTCCGATTCACCCCTCCACTTT
. TRBJ2-7 TRBV19 . CASSIAETIFYEQYF TGTGCCAGTAGTATAGCTGAGACGATATTCTACGAGCAGTACTTC
TRBD1 TRBJ2-1 TRBV2 few CASRRSGQGSNEQFF TGTGCCAGCCGACGATCGGGACAGGGTTCCAATGAGCAGTTCTTC
. TRBJ2-1 TRBV10-3 . CAISPRAGSYNEQFF TGTGCCATCAGCCCCAGGGCAGGGTCCTACAATGAGCAGTTCTTC
. TRBJ2-1 TRBV7-2 . CASSLQPGFHEQFF TGTGCCAGCAGCCTCCAGCCCGGATTCCATGAGCAGTTCTTC
. TRBJ1-2 TRBV20-1 few CSAREGTDYGYTF TGCAGTGCTAGAGAGGGGACCGACTATGGCTACACCTTC
. TRBJ1-4 TRBV18 . CASSPPVGEKLFF TGTGCCAGCTCACCACCGGTGGGTGAAAAACTGTTTTTT
. TRBJ1-1 TRBV7-2 . CASSLERQGEAFF TGTGCCAGCAGCTTAGAGAGGCAGGGCGAAGCTTTCTTT
. TRBJ1-6 TRBV6-5 . CASSYGAVARPSSYNSPLHF TGTGCCAGCAGTTACGGCGCGGTGGCCAGGCCGAGCTCCTATAATTCACCCCTCCACTTT
. TRBJ1-1 TRBV4-1 . CASSQVIENTEAFF TGCGCCAGCAGCCAAGTTATTGAGAACACTGAAGCTTTCTTT
. TRBJ2-3 TRBV6-2/TRBV6-3 . CASSYSAETRTDTQYF TGTGCCAGCAGTTACTCCGCGGAGACTCGCACAGATACGCAGTATTTT
. TRBJ2-6 TRBV4-1 few CASSQAMAFSGANVLTF TGCGCCAGCAGCCAAGCCATGGCGTTCTCTGGGGCCAACGTCCTGACTTTC
TRBD1 TRBJ1-2 TRBV12-3/TRBV12-4 . CASSFGPPTGGDGYTF TGTGCCAGCAGTTTCGGCCCCCCCACAGGGGGCGATGGCTACACCTTC
. TRBJ2-3 TRBV5-6 . CASSWDGFSTDTQYF TGTGCCAGCAGCTGGGACGGTTTTAGCACAGATACGCAGTATTTT
. TRBJ2-1 TRBV9 . CASSVGGSGYNEQFF TGTGCCAGCAGCGTAGGGGGTAGCGGATACAATGAGCAGTTCTTC
. TRBJ2-3 TRBV20-1 once CSARGGLGTDTQYF TGCAGTGCCAGGGGGGGGCTAGGTACAGATACGCAGTATTTT
. TRBJ1-3 TRBV20-1 . CSARPRGQGTIYF TGCAGTGCTAGACCCCGGGGCCAGGGGACCATATATTTT
. TRBJ1-1 TRBV6-2/TRBV6-3 . CASSYRGAEREAFF TGTGCCAGCAGTTACCGGGGGGCGGAACGTGAAGCTTTCTTT
TRBD2 TRBJ2-1 TRBV6-1 many CASSESSGGPDEQFF TGTGCCAGCAGTGAGAGTAGCGGGGGTCCGGATGAGCAGTTCTTC
. TRBJ2-5 TRBV7-2 . CASSLSYATSQETQYF TGTGCCAGCAGCTTAAGTTATGCTACCAGCCAAGAGACCCAGTACTTC
TRBD1 TRBJ1-6 TRBV25-1 . CATADRGVDSPLHF TGTGCCACCGCCGACAGGGGTGTGGATTCACCCCTCCACTTT
. TRBJ2-1 TRBV2 few CASKRGGSFF TGTGCCAGCAAAAGGGGGGGGTCGTTCTTC